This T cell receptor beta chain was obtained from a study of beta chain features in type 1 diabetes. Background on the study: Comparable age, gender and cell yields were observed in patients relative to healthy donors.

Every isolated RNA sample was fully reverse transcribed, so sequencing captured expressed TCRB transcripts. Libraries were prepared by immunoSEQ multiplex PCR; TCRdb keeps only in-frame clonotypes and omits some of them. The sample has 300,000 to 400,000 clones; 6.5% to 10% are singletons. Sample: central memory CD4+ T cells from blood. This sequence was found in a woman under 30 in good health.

Here the CDR3 DNA reads TGCGCCAGCAGCACAGGTGCAACTAATGAAAAACTGTTTTTT. Translation: CASSTGATNEKLFF. V usage is TRBV5-1 and J usage is TRBJ1-4; D may be TRBD1 (5 bases). The CDR3 spans 14 residues. Looked up from germline, CDR1 is SGHRS and CDR2 is YFSETQ. Between the trimmed V and J ends, which lost 4 bases and 0 bases, there was a span of 7 bases.